A selection of T cell receptor beta chains follows, all from one sample in a study of shared clonotypes between healthy human individuals. The data were produced by immunoSEQ multiplex PCR, yet TCRdb's version contains in-frame clones alone and is incomplete. The sample holds about 1.4 million clones; more than 95% are singletons and the top ten take 0.95% to 1.5%. The material sequenced was naive CD4+ T cells sorted from blood. The receptors originated from a young man in good health. Each CDR3 is given with its conserved first and last residue. D genes are given only for firm matches. Size values are once, few and many counts, or a class for expanded clones, and some rows have none.

j_call: TRBJ2-7; v_call: TRBV18; d_call: .; clone_size: .; cdr3_aa: CASSSDVYEQYF; cdr3_nt: TGTGCCAGCTCGTCTGACGTCTACGAGCAGTACTTC
j_call: TRBJ2-1; v_call: TRBV6-5; d_call: .; clone_size: .; cdr3_aa: CASSPTTGYNEQFF; cdr3_nt: TGTGCCAGCAGTCCGACGACAGGCTACAATGAGCAGTTCTTC
j_call: TRBJ1-3; v_call: TRBV14; d_call: .; clone_size: .; cdr3_aa: CASSRSGNTIYF; cdr3_nt: TGTGCCAGCAGCCGAAGCGGAAACACCATATATTTT
j_call: TRBJ2-7; v_call: TRBV18; d_call: .; clone_size: .; cdr3_aa: CASSSTYEQYF; cdr3_nt: TGTGCCAGCTCATCGACGTACGAGCAGTACTTC
j_call: TRBJ2-1; v_call: TRBV19; d_call: TRBD1; clone_size: .; cdr3_aa: CASSIPDRGRNEQFF; cdr3_nt: TGTGCCAGTAGTATTCCTGACAGGGGGAGGAATGAGCAGTTCTTC
j_call: TRBJ2-3; v_call: TRBV19; d_call: TRBD2; clone_size: .; cdr3_aa: CASSRLASDTQYF; cdr3_nt: TGTGCCAGTAGTCGACTAGCGTCAGATACGCAGTATTTT
j_call: TRBJ1-1; v_call: TRBV18; d_call: .; clone_size: .; cdr3_aa: CASSRTGTNTEAFF; cdr3_nt: TGTGCCAGCTCACGAACCGGGACGAACACTGAAGCTTTCTTT
j_call: TRBJ2-3; v_call: TRBV5-1; d_call: .; clone_size: .; cdr3_aa: CASSLTGRSDTQYF; cdr3_nt: TGCGCCAGCAGCTTGACAGGGAGGTCAGATACGCAGTATTTT
j_call: TRBJ1-1; v_call: TRBV5-1; d_call: .; clone_size: .; cdr3_aa: CASSPGRGRTEAFF; cdr3_nt: TGCGCCAGCAGTCCGGGACGGGGACGTACTGAAGCTTTCTTT
j_call: TRBJ2-1; v_call: TRBV11-3; d_call: TRBD2; clone_size: .; cdr3_aa: CASSLVASGISHEQFF; cdr3_nt: TGTGCCAGCAGCTTAGTGGCTAGCGGGATTTCGCATGAGCAGTTCTTC
j_call: TRBJ1-5; v_call: TRBV7-2; d_call: .; clone_size: .; cdr3_aa: CASSFSGGPQHF; cdr3_nt: TGTGCCAGCAGCTTTAGCGGGGGGCCCCAGCATTTT
j_call: TRBJ2-1; v_call: TRBV15; d_call: .; clone_size: .; cdr3_aa: CATSRPLGVAATNEQFF; cdr3_nt: TGTGCCACCAGCAGACCCCTCGGGGTAGCGGCTACCAATGAGCAGTTCTTC
j_call: TRBJ2-7; v_call: TRBV20-1; d_call: .; clone_size: .; cdr3_aa: CSASGDEQYF; cdr3_nt: TGCAGTGCTAGTGGGGACGAGCAGTACTTC
j_call: TRBJ2-7; v_call: TRBV7-2; d_call: .; clone_size: .; cdr3_aa: CASSLGLGNYEQYF; cdr3_nt: TGTGCCAGCAGCTTAGGACTAGGAAACTACGAGCAGTACTTC
j_call: TRBJ2-4; v_call: TRBV19; d_call: TRBD2; clone_size: .; cdr3_aa: CASTSIAGERNIQYF; cdr3_nt: TGTGCCAGTACCTCCATAGCGGGAGAAAGAAACATTCAGTACTTC
j_call: TRBJ2-5; v_call: TRBV5-4; d_call: .; clone_size: .; cdr3_aa: CASSLGTQETQYF; cdr3_nt: TGTGCCAGCAGCTTGGGGACGCAAGAGACCCAGTACTTC
j_call: TRBJ2-3; v_call: TRBV9; d_call: .; clone_size: .; cdr3_aa: CASSVNIGDTQYF; cdr3_nt: TGTGCCAGCAGCGTAAACATCGGAGATACGCAGTATTTT
j_call: TRBJ2-3; v_call: TRBV9; d_call: .; clone_size: .; cdr3_aa: CASSVLQVASDTQYF; cdr3_nt: TGTGCCAGCAGCGTACTTCAAGTTGCGTCAGATACGCAGTATTTT
j_call: TRBJ2-3; v_call: TRBV18; d_call: .; clone_size: .; cdr3_aa: CASSPSGLSTDTQYF; cdr3_nt: TGTGCCAGCTCACCCTCGGGACTGAGCACAGATACGCAGTATTTT
j_call: TRBJ1-5; v_call: TRBV18; d_call: .; clone_size: .; cdr3_aa: CASSDSGPPSNQPQHF; cdr3_nt: TGTGCCAGCTCGGATAGCGGGCCCCCTAGCAATCAGCCCCAGCATTTT
j_call: TRBJ2-2; v_call: TRBV28; d_call: TRBD2; clone_size: .; cdr3_aa: CAAGGIQTGELFF; cdr3_nt: TGTGCCGCGGGGGGGATACAAACCGGGGAGCTGTTTTTT
j_call: TRBJ2-5; v_call: TRBV6-1; d_call: TRBD2; clone_size: .; cdr3_aa: CATPTGLAGETQYF; cdr3_nt: TGTGCCACCCCTACGGGGCTAGCGGGAGAGACCCAGTACTTC
j_call: TRBJ1-1; v_call: TRBV5-5; d_call: .; clone_size: .; cdr3_aa: CASSLLEGKAFF; cdr3_nt: TGTGCCAGCAGCTTGTTGGAGGGGAAAGCTTTCTTT
j_call: TRBJ1-3; v_call: TRBV9; d_call: .; clone_size: once; cdr3_aa: CASSVTGLLSGNTIYF; cdr3_nt: TGTGCCAGCAGCGTAACAGGGCTCCTCTCTGGAAACACCATATATTTT
j_call: TRBJ2-1; v_call: TRBV11-2; d_call: .; clone_size: .; cdr3_aa: CASSYFGAPVSSYNEQFF; cdr3_nt: TGTGCCAGCAGCTATTTTGGGGCCCCGGTTAGCTCCTACAATGAGCAGTTCTTC
j_call: TRBJ2-7; v_call: TRBV7-8; d_call: .; clone_size: .; cdr3_aa: CASSPNREKRNEQYF; cdr3_nt: TGTGCCAGCAGCCCTAACAGGGAGAAGAGGAACGAGCAGTACTTC
j_call: TRBJ2-7; v_call: TRBV7-2; d_call: .; clone_size: .; cdr3_aa: CASSLSLRGNEQYF; cdr3_nt: TGTGCCAGCAGCTTATCTCTACGCGGGAATGAGCAGTACTTC
j_call: TRBJ2-7; v_call: TRBV18; d_call: TRBD1; clone_size: .; cdr3_aa: CASSQKGQGKPYEQYF; cdr3_nt: TGTGCCAGCTCACAAAAGGGACAGGGGAAACCCTACGAGCAGTACTTC
j_call: TRBJ2-2; v_call: TRBV5-1; d_call: TRBD2; clone_size: .; cdr3_aa: CASSFTLAAAGELFF; cdr3_nt: TGCGCCAGCAGCTTTACGCTAGCGGCCGCCGGGGAGCTGTTTTTT
j_call: TRBJ2-1; v_call: TRBV25-1; d_call: TRBD1; clone_size: .; cdr3_aa: CASTGGTGGISETEQFF; cdr3_nt: TGTGCCAGCACGGGTGGGACAGGGGGCATTTCCGAAACTGAGCAGTTCTTC
j_call: TRBJ2-7; v_call: TRBV7-9; d_call: TRBD2; clone_size: .; cdr3_aa: CASSPKGTSSYEQYF; cdr3_nt: TGTGCCAGCAGCCCTAAGGGGACTAGCTCATACGAGCAGTACTTC
j_call: TRBJ2-1; v_call: TRBV19; d_call: TRBD2; clone_size: .; cdr3_aa: CASSSLGSGSWYEQFF; cdr3_nt: TGTGCCAGTAGTTCTCTTGGTAGCGGGAGCTGGTATGAGCAGTTCTTC
j_call: TRBJ2-7; v_call: TRBV19; d_call: TRBD1; clone_size: .; cdr3_aa: CATAPGQGTIEQYF; cdr3_nt: TGTGCCACCGCGCCGGGACAGGGGACTATCGAGCAGTACTTC
j_call: TRBJ2-1; v_call: TRBV6-1; d_call: TRBD1; clone_size: .; cdr3_aa: CASRPTGSIGQFF; cdr3_nt: TGTGCCAGCAGGCCGACAGGGAGCATCGGGCAGTTCTTC
j_call: TRBJ1-5; v_call: TRBV6-5; d_call: .; clone_size: .; cdr3_aa: CASSYMDNQPQHF; cdr3_nt: TGTGCCAGCAGTTATATGGACAATCAGCCCCAGCATTTT
j_call: TRBJ2-5; v_call: TRBV7-2; d_call: .; clone_size: .; cdr3_aa: CASSPRAVPPETQYF; cdr3_nt: TGTGCCAGCAGCCCACGGGCAGTCCCACCCGAGACCCAGTACTTC
j_call: TRBJ1-1; v_call: TRBV27; d_call: TRBD1; clone_size: .; cdr3_aa: CASSPDRGVTEAFF; cdr3_nt: TGTGCCAGCAGTCCTGACAGGGGAGTAACTGAAGCTTTCTTT
j_call: TRBJ2-5; v_call: TRBV6-5; d_call: .; clone_size: .; cdr3_aa: CASRGLGETQYF; cdr3_nt: TGTGCCAGCAGAGGGCTGGGAGAGACCCAGTACTTC
j_call: TRBJ2-2; v_call: TRBV27; d_call: TRBD2; clone_size: .; cdr3_aa: CASSLLAGGTGELFF; cdr3_nt: TGTGCCAGCAGTTTACTAGCGGGAGGTACCGGGGAGCTGTTTTTT
j_call: TRBJ2-2; v_call: TRBV18; d_call: TRBD1; clone_size: .; cdr3_aa: CASSPRGTGGSGELFF; cdr3_nt: TGTGCCAGCTCACCAAGAGGGACAGGGGGCTCCGGGGAGCTGTTTTTT
j_call: TRBJ2-1; v_call: TRBV7-8; d_call: TRBD2; clone_size: .; cdr3_aa: CASSPLAGIFNEQFF; cdr3_nt: TGTGCCAGCAGCCCGCTAGCGGGAATTTTTAATGAGCAGTTCTTC
j_call: TRBJ2-1; v_call: TRBV19; d_call: .; clone_size: .; cdr3_aa: CASSLYSYNEQFF; cdr3_nt: TGTGCCAGTAGCTTATACTCCTACAATGAGCAGTTCTTC
j_call: TRBJ1-4; v_call: TRBV19; d_call: .; clone_size: few; cdr3_aa: CASSIAEKLFF; cdr3_nt: TGTGCCAGTAGTATAGCGGAAAAACTGTTTTTT
j_call: TRBJ1-5; v_call: TRBV15; d_call: .; clone_size: .; cdr3_aa: CATSSKWFQPQHF; cdr3_nt: TGTGCCACCAGCAGCAAGTGGTTTCAGCCCCAGCATTTT
j_call: TRBJ2-3; v_call: TRBV2; d_call: .; clone_size: .; cdr3_aa: CASSGKPTDTQYF; cdr3_nt: TGTGCCAGCAGTGGCAAACCCACAGATACGCAGTATTTT
j_call: TRBJ1-4; v_call: TRBV5-1; d_call: TRBD1; clone_size: .; cdr3_aa: CASSPGGTVNEKLFF; cdr3_nt: TGCGCCAGCAGCCCCGGGGGGACAGTCAATGAAAAACTGTTTTTT
j_call: TRBJ1-3; v_call: TRBV2; d_call: .; clone_size: once; cdr3_aa: CASSSATVSGNTIYF; cdr3_nt: TGTGCCAGCAGTTCCGCCACAGTGTCGGGAAACACCATATATTTT
j_call: TRBJ2-7; v_call: TRBV21-1; d_call: .; clone_size: .; cdr3_aa: CASSKKGLAGVRTYEQYF; cdr3_nt: TGTGCCAGCAGCAAAAAAGGACTAGCGGGAGTCCGAACCTACGAGCAGTACTTC
j_call: TRBJ2-3; v_call: TRBV9; d_call: TRBD2; clone_size: .; cdr3_aa: CASSTRPTSGRAVDTQYF; cdr3_nt: TGTGCCAGCAGCACCCGACCGACTAGCGGGAGGGCCGTAGATACGCAGTATTTT
j_call: TRBJ2-7; v_call: TRBV25-1; d_call: .; clone_size: .; cdr3_aa: CASSGSPRASSYYEQYF; cdr3_nt: TGTGCCAGCAGTGGATCCCCACGGGCTTCCTCCTACTACGAGCAGTACTTC
j_call: TRBJ2-1; v_call: TRBV7-2; d_call: TRBD2; clone_size: .; cdr3_aa: CASSEGLAGKRGVNEQFF; cdr3_nt: TGTGCCAGCAGCGAGGGGCTAGCGGGAAAAAGAGGAGTGAATGAGCAGTTCTTC
j_call: TRBJ1-5; v_call: TRBV28; d_call: .; clone_size: .; cdr3_aa: CAARGGGSNQPQHF; cdr3_nt: TGTGCCGCCCGAGGGGGGGGTAGCAATCAGCCCCAGCATTTT
j_call: TRBJ2-5; v_call: TRBV15; d_call: .; clone_size: .; cdr3_aa: CATSRDPSRSETQYF; cdr3_nt: TGTGCCACCAGCAGAGATCCATCTCGGTCGGAGACCCAGTACTTC
j_call: TRBJ2-7; v_call: TRBV6-6; d_call: TRBD1; clone_size: .; cdr3_aa: CASISPGQGAYEQYF; cdr3_nt: TGTGCCAGCATCTCCCCGGGACAGGGGGCCTACGAGCAGTACTTC
j_call: TRBJ2-7; v_call: TRBV5-1; d_call: TRBD1; clone_size: once; cdr3_aa: CASSLGGQYYEQYF; cdr3_nt: TGCGCCAGCAGCTTAGGGGGACAGTACTACGAGCAGTACTTC
j_call: TRBJ1-1; v_call: TRBV19; d_call: .; clone_size: .; cdr3_aa: CASSIPGSGFAEAFF; cdr3_nt: TGTGCCAGTAGTATTCCAGGGAGTGGATTTGCTGAAGCTTTCTTT
j_call: TRBJ1-2; v_call: TRBV6-5; d_call: .; clone_size: .; cdr3_aa: CASRDRENYGYTF; cdr3_nt: TGTGCCAGCAGGGACCGGGAGAACTATGGCTACACCTTC
j_call: TRBJ2-5; v_call: TRBV11-2; d_call: .; clone_size: .; cdr3_aa: CASSSFPGSEETQYF; cdr3_nt: TGTGCCAGCAGCTCCTTCCCCGGGTCCGAAGAGACCCAGTACTTC
j_call: TRBJ2-3; v_call: TRBV11-3; d_call: .; clone_size: .; cdr3_aa: CASSLEHSTDTQYF; cdr3_nt: TGTGCCAGCAGCTTAGAACACAGCACAGATACGCAGTATTTT
j_call: TRBJ1-4; v_call: TRBV30; d_call: .; clone_size: .; cdr3_aa: CAWTLQTNEKLFF; cdr3_nt: TGTGCCTGGACGCTTCAGACTAATGAAAAACTGTTTTTT